This T cell receptor beta chain was sequenced in a study of shared clonotypes between healthy human individuals. With regard to this clone: At one of its ends the junction is not consistent with the germline gene, which may arise from a read error.

Sorted-subset replicate PCR reactions contained 200 to 250 ng DNA, corresponding to tens of thousands of T cell genomes. The data were produced by immunoSEQ multiplex PCR, yet TCRdb's version contains in-frame clones alone and is incomplete. The sample lists roughly 1.4 million clones, about 98.5% occurring once. Germline CDR1 is SSHAT and CDR2 is FNYEAQ (reference sequence). The CDR3 length is 13 residues. The sequence came from a man younger than 40 in good health. The gene calls are TRBV7-7 and TRBJ2-7, with D perhaps matching TRBD2 (6 bases). Sequenced material: naive CD4+ T cells sorted from blood. Subset: CD45RA+ positively selected. The CDR3 DNA is TGTGCTAGCAGCGCCGGGACTCAGTACGAGCAGTACTTC. Amino acids: CASSAGTQYEQYF.